The clone carrying this TCR beta chain was found many times. No antigen is known for it. In building TCR beta libraries, iRepertoire HTBI primers were used together with Arm-PCR of CDR3 regions. TCRdb called the multiplex PCR reads again in MiXCR, with one record for every CDR3 protein. This sample has some 350,000 distinct CDR3 sequences, with about 16% found just once. The data were obtained in a study of regulatory T cells in long-lasting Graves disease. CDR1 is MNHEY and CDR2 is SVGAGI in the germline V gene. This CDR3 has 16 amino acids. Trimming shortened V by 4 bases and J by 4 bases, and 19 bases separated the two germline ends. Study results and limitations: Gene preferences differed: TRBV28, TRBJ1-2, TRBJ2-5 in persistent cases.

Time point meaning: newly diagnosed GD, antithyroid drugs for less than 3 months. PBMC RNA served as the TCR library source. In addition, the sample was reused for a study of T cells in Graves' hyperthyroidism and ophthalmopathy.

The chain has TRBV6-5 and TRBJ1-1, with D perhaps TRBD1 (5 bases). Sequenced here: peripheral blood mononuclear cells (PBMCs), sampled at new diagnosis, from a patient treated with antithyroid drugs. The clonotype comes from a woman between 18 and 29 years old with Graves disease. CDR3 sequence: CASSSPKGLRGTEAFF. CDR3 in DNA: TGTGCCAGCAGTTCCCCGAAGGGACTGAGGGGCACTGAAGCTTTCTTT.